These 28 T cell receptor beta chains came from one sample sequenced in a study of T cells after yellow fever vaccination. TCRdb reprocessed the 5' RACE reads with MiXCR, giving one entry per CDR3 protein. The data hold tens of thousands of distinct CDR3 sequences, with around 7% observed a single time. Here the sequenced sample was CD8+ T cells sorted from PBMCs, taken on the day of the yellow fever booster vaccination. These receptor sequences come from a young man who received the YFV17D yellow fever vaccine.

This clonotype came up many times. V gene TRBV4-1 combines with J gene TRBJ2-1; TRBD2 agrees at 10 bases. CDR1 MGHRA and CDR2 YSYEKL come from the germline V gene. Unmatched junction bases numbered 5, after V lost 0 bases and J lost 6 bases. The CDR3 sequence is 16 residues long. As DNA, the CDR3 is TGCGCCAGCAGCCAAGATATCGCTAGCGGGAGCAATGAGCAGTTCTTC. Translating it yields CASSQDIASGSNEQFF.

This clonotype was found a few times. The CDR3 region is CASSYAGGETQYF. Here the CDR3 DNA reads TGTGCCAGCAGTTACGCGGGAGGGGAGACCCAGTACTTC. This sequence joins TRBV6-2 or TRBV6-3 and TRBJ2-5; 9 nucleotides line up with TRBD2. Germline loops: CDR1 MNHEY, CDR2 SVGEGT. J was trimmed by 5 bases and V by 2 bases; bases with no gene match: 0. This CDR3 has 13 residues.

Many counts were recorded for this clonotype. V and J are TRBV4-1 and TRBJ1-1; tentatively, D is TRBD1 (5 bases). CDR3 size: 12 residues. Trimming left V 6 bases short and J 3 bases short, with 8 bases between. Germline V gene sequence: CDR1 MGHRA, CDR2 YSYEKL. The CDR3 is CASSWGDTEAFF. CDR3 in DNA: TGCGCCAGCAGTTGGGGGGACACTGAAGCTTTCTTT.

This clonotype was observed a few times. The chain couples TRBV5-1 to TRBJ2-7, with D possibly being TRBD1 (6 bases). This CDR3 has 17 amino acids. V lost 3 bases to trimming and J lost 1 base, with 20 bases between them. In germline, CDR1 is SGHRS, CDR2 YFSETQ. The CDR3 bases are TGCGCCAGCAGCTCCACCACCCCGGGACACATTTCCTACGAGCAGTACTTC. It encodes CASSSTTPGHISYEQYF.

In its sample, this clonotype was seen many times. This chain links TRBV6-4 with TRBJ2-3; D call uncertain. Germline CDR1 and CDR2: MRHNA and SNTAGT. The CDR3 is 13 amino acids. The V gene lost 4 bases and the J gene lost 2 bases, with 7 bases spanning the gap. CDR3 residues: CASSVTATDTQYF. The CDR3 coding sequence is TGTGCCAGCAGTGTTACGGCCACAGATACGCAGTATTTT.

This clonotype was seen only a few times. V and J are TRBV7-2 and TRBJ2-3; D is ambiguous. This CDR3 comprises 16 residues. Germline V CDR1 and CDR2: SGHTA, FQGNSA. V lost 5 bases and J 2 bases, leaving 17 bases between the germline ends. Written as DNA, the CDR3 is TGTGCCAGCAGCCCCTATGGTCCTAAAACCACAGATACGCAGTATTTT. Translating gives CASSPYGPKTTDTQYF.

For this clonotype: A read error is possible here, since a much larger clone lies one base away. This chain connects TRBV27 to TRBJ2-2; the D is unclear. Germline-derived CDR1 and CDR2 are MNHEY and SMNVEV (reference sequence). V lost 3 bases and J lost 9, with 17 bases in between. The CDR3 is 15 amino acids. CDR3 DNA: TGTGCCAGCAGTTTTACATCGACCTCGGCCTGGGAGCTGTTTTTT. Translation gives CASSFTSTSAWELFF.

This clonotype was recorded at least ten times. Written as DNA, the CDR3 is TGTGCCAGCAGCTTCCTGACAGGGCCCTCCTACGAGCAGTACTTC. Translating it yields CASSFLTGPSYEQYF. The chain carries TRBV7-6 and TRBJ2-7, with 7 bases matching TRBD1. From germline, CDR1 is SGHVS and CDR2 FNYEAQ. The CDR3 is made up of 15 amino acids. Germline trimming cut 3 bases from V and 0 bases from J; bases unmatched to any gene: 5.

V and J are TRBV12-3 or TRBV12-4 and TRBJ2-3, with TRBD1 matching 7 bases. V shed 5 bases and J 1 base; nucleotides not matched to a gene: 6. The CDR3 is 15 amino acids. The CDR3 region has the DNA TGTGCCAGCAGTCCCACAGGGGATCGCACAGATACGCAGTATTTT. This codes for CASSPTGDRTDTQYF.

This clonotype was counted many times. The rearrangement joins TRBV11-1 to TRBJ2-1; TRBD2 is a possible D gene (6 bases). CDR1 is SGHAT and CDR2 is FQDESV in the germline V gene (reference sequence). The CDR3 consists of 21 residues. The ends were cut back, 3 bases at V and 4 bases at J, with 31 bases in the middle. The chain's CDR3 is CASSLVRDRGTLTLYYNEQFF. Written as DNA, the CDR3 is TGTGCCAGCAGCTTGGTTCGAGACAGAGGGACTCTCACCCTCTATTACAATGAGCAGTTCTTC.

The DNA for the CDR3 is TGTGCCAGCAGTTACTGGGGGGACGCCCAAGAGACCCAGTACTTC. Residues: CASSYWGDAQETQYF. This chain links TRBV6-2 or TRBV6-3 with TRBJ2-5; D might be TRBD2 (6 bases). V was clipped by 1 base and J by 1 base, with 10 bases between them. The CDR3 is made up of 15 amino acids. Germline-derived CDR1 and CDR2 are MNHEY and SVGEGT.

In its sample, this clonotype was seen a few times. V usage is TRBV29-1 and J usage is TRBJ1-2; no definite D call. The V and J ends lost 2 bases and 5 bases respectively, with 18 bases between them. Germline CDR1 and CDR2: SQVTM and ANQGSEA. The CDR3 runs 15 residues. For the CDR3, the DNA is TGCAGCGTTGAAAGTAGAGACATAGAGGTTTATGGCTACACCTTC. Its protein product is CSVESRDIEVYGYTF.

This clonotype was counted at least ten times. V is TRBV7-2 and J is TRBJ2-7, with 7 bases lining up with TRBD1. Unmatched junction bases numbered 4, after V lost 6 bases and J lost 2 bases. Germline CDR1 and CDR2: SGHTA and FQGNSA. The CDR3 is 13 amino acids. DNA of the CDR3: TGTGCCAGCAGTACAGGGGAGACCTACGAGCAGTACTTC. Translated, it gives CASSTGETYEQYF.

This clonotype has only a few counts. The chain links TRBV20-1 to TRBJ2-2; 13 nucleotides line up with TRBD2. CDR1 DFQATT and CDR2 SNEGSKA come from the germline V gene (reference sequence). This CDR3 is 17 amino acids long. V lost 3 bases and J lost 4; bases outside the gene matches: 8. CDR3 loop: CSARSLLAGGPTGELFF. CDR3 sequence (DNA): TGCAGTGCTAGGTCCCTACTAGCGGGAGGGCCCACCGGGGAGCTGTTTTTT.

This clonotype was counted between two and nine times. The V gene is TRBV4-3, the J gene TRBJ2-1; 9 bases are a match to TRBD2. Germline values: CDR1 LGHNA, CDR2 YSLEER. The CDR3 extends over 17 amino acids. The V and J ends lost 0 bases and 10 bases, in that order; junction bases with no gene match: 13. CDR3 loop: CASSQDGLAGPSREQFF. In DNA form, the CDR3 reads TGCGCCAGCAGCCAAGACGGTCTAGCGGGACCTTCTCGGGAGCAGTTCTTC.

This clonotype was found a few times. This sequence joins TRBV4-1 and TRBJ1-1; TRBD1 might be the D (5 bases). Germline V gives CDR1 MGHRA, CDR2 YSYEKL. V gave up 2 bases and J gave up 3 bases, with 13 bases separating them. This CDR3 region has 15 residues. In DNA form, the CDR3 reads TGCGCCAGCAGCCAACCAGGGACGGGGGACACTGAAGCTTTCTTT. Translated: CASSQPGTGDTEAFF.

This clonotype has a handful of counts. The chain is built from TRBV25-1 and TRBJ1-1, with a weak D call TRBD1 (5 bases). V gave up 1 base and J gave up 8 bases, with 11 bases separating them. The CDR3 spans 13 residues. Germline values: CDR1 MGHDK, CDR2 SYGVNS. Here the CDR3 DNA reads TGTGCCAGCAGTGAATGGGGGGTTCCGGAAGCTTTCTTT. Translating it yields CASSEWGVPEAFF.

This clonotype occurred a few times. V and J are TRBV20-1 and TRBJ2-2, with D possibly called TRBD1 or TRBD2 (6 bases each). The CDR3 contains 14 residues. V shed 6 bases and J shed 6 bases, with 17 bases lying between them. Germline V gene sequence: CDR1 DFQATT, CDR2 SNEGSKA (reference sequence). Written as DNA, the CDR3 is TGCAGTGCCTTGCAATGGGGGGCTCCCGGGGAGCTGTTTTTT. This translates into CSALQWGAPGELFF.

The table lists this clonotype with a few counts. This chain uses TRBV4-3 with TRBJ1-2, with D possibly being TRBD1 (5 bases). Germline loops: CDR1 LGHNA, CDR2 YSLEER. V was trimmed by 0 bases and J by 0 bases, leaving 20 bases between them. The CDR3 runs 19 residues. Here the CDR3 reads CASSQDLGTGSLANYGYTF. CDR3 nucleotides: TGCGCCAGCAGCCAAGACCTAGGGACCGGCTCGCTGGCTAACTATGGCTACACCTTC.

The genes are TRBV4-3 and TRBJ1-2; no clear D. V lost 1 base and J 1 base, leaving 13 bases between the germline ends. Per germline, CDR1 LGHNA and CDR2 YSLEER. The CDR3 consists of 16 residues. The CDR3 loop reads CASSQAAETYNYGYTF. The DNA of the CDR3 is TGCGCCAGCAGCCAAGCAGCCGAGACATATAACTATGGCTACACCTTC.

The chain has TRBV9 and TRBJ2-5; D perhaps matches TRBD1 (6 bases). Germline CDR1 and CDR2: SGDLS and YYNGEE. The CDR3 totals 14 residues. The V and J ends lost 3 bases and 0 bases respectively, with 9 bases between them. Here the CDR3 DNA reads TGTGCCAGCAGCGGATACAGGGACCAAGAGACCCAGTACTTC. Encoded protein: CASSGYRDQETQYF.

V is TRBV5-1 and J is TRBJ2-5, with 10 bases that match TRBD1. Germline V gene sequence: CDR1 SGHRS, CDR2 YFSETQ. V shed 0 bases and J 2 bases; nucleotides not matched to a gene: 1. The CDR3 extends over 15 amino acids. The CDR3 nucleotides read TGCGCCAGCAGCTTGGCGGACAGGGGGCAAGAGACCCAGTACTTC. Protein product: CASSLADRGQETQYF.

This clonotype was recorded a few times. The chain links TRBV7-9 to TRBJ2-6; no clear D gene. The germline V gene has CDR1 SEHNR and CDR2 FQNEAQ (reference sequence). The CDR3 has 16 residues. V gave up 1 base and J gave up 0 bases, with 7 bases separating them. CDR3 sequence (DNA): TGTGCCAGCAGCTTAGGACCCCTCTCTGGGGCCAACGTCCTGACTTTC. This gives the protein CASSLGPLSGANVLTF.

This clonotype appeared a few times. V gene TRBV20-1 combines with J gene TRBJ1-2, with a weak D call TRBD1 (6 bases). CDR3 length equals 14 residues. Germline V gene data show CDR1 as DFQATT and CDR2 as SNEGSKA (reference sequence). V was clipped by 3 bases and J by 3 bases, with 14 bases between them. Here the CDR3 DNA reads TGCAGTGCTAGCGGGGGCAGGGAAGACTATGGCTACACCTTC. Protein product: CSASGGREDYGYTF.

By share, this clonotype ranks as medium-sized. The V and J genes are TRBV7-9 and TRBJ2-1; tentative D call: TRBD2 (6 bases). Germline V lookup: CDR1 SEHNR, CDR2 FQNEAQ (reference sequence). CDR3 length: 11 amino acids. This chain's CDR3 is CAEGTNNEQFF. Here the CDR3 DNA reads TGTGCGGAGGGTACCAACAATGAGCAGTTCTTC.

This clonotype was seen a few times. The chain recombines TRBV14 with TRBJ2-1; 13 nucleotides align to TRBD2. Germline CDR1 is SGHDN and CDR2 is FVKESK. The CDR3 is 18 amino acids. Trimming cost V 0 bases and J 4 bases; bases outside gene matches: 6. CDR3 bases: TGTGCCAGCAGCCAAGATATACTAGCGGGAGGGTTATACAATGAGCAGTTCTTC. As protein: CASSQDILAGGLYNEQFF.

CDR3 in amino acids: CSVEDPAGDLNEQFF. The DNA of the CDR3 is TGCAGCGTTGAAGATCCAGCGGGAGATTTAAATGAGCAGTTCTTC. The chain links TRBV29-1 to TRBJ2-1; 8 bases are a match to TRBD2. Per the germline V gene, CDR1 is SQVTM and CDR2 is ANQGSEA. CDR3 size: 15 residues. Trimming took 0 bases from V and 7 from J; bases not matched to a gene: 8.

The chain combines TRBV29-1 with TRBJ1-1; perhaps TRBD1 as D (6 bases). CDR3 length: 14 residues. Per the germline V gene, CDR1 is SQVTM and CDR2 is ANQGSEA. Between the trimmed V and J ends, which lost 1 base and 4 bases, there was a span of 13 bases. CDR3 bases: TGCAGCGTTGAAGTGGACAGCTTAGGCACTGAAGCTTTCTTT. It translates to CSVEVDSLGTEAFF.